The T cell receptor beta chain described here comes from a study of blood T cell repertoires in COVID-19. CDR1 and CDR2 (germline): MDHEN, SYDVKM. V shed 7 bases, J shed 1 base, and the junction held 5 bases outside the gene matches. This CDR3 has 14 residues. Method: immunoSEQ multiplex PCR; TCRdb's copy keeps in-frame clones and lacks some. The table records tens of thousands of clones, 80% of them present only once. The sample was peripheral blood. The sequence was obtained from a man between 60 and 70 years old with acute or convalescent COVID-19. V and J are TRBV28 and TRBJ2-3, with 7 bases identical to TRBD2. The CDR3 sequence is CASNRSGGTDTQYF. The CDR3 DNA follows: TGTGCCAGCAACCGCAGCGGGGGCACAGATACGCAGTATTTT.